These 6 T cell receptor beta chains originate from one sample sequenced in a study of cytomegalovirus exposure and HLA in healthy donors. Use of 60 Vbeta and 13 Jbeta primers characterized the PCR. Some clones are missing from TCRdb's copy, which holds only in-frame ones; the method was immunoSEQ multiplex PCR. The table records approximately 220,000 clones, about 79% of them present only once. Sequencing used PBMCs. These receptors came from a man between 18 and 29 years old in good health and CMV-seronegative.

This clone was observed a few times. The chain has TRBV21-1 and TRBJ1-1; TRBD1 reflects the table's D call only, with no check against the DNA. TRBV21-1 is a listed pseudogene. The CDR3 extends over 14 amino acids. The CDR3 is CASSGRTVNTEAFF. The CDR3 bases are TGTGCCAGCAGCGGGCGGACAGTGAACACTGAAGCTTTCTTT.

The chain is built from TRBV7-8 and TRBJ2-1, with 11 positions matching TRBD1. Germline V gives CDR1 SGHVS, CDR2 FQNEAQ. J lost 3 bases, V lost 4 bases, and 5 bases had no gene match. This CDR3 comprises 16 residues. The DNA of the CDR3 is TGTGCCAGCAGCTCGGGGGGGACAGGGGGCTACAATGAGCAGTTCTTC. It yields the protein CASSSGGTGGYNEQFF. Based on the CDR3 plus reference TRBV7-8 and TRBJ2-1, the full variable domain is GAGVSQSPRYKVAKRGQDVALRCDPISGHVSLFWYQQALGQGPEFLTYFQNEAQLDKSGLPSDRFFAERPEGSVSTLKIQRTQQEDSAVYLCASSSGGTGGYNEQFFGPGTRLTVL.

The rearrangement joins TRBV7-2 to TRBJ2-5; maybe TRBD2 (5 bases). This CDR3 contains 15 residues. The V gene's germline CDR1 is SGHTA and CDR2 FQGNSA. Trimming removed 5 bases at V and 2 bases at J, with 15 bases between. In DNA, the CDR3 is TGTGCCAGCAGCCCTGTCAGTAGACTACAAGAGACCCAGTACTTC. As protein: CASSPVSRLQETQYF.

The chain carries TRBV2 and TRBJ1-4; tentative D call: TRBD1 (5 bases). CDR1 and CDR2 from the germline V gene are SNHLY and FYNNEI. The CDR3 has 14 residues. Between the trimmed V and J ends, which lost 8 bases and 2 bases, there was a span of 12 bases. CDR3 DNA: TGTGCCAGCTCTTCGACAGACACTAATGAAAAACTGTTTTTT. This codes for CASSSTDTNEKLFF.

This clone was recorded only once. V and J are TRBV19 and TRBJ2-1; TRBD2 matches at 7 bases. This CDR3 contains 16 residues. With V trimmed by 3 bases and J by 6 bases, 11 bases remained unmatched. Germline-derived CDR1 and CDR2 are LNHDA and SQIVND (reference sequence). The CDR3 loop is CASSMGRGAGSNEQFF. As DNA, the CDR3 is TGTGCCAGTAGTATGGGACGGGGAGCGGGGTCCAATGAGCAGTTCTTC.

As for this clone: A much larger clone lies one base from this, so it may be a read error. Within the sample, other DNA sequences also encode this same CDR3. V is TRBV7-3 and J is TRBJ2-3, with D unresolved. The CDR3 is 12 amino acids. Germline CDR1 is SGHTA and CDR2 is FQGTGA. V lost 4 bases and J lost 0, with 2 bases in between. The CDR3 coding sequence is TGTGCCAGCAGCTCTAGCACAGATACGCAGTATTTT. It encodes CASSSSTDTQYF.